What follows are 19 T cell receptor beta chains derived from one specimen sequenced in a study of human T cells and chemical hapten exposure. Time point here: pre-sensitization, week 0. The treatment was: therapeutic diphenylcyclopropenone sensitization with weekly scalp DPC. One entry per CDR3 protein, called by TCRdb with MiXCR from the RACE reads. This sample carries around 100,000 distinct CDR3 sequences, roughly a tenth of them seen once, and the ten largest clones take approximately 3.1%. The input for sequencing was whole blood, taken in connection with sensitization to the hapten diphenylcyclopropenone (DPC). The receptors originated from an older woman with alopecia areata. Some clones in this sample may be carry-over from other donors' samples.

This clonotype occurred many times. The chain has TRBV7-2 and TRBJ1-1; D is possibly TRBD1 (6 bases). V shed 8 bases and J shed 0 bases, with 10 bases lying between them. There are 13 residues in the CDR3. Germline V gives CDR1 SGHTA, CDR2 FQGNSA. CDR3 in DNA: TGTGCCAGCGGGGGACATATGAACACTGAAGCTTTCTTT. Amino acids: CASGGHMNTEAFF.

The chain links TRBV7-6 to TRBJ2-2; 10 bases line up with TRBD2. Per germline, CDR1 SGHVS and CDR2 FNYEAQ. The CDR3 loop spans 17 amino acids. V shed 8 bases, J shed 6 bases, and the junction held 15 bases outside the gene matches. The CDR3 DNA reads as TGTGCCAGCTCTCCACCGGGACTAGCGATTGTGGCCGGGGAGCTGTTTTTT. Protein sequence: CASSPPGLAIVAGELFF.

This clonotype was observed at least ten times. The rearrangement joins TRBV7-2 to TRBJ2-1; TRBD2 matches at 9 bases. Germline CDR1 and CDR2: SGHTA and FQGNSA. V shed 1 base, J shed 4 bases, and the junction held 5 bases outside the gene matches. This CDR3 comprises 16 residues. The CDR3 DNA sequence: TGTGCCAGCAGCTTAGTAGCGGGGGCCCCTTACAATGAGCAGTTCTTC. Residues: CASSLVAGAPYNEQFF.

There are many counts of this clonotype. This chain connects TRBV7-2 to TRBJ2-5; D may be TRBD2 (6 bases). The CDR3 spans 15 residues. Trimming removed 4 bases from V and 1 base from J, with 13 bases in between. Per the germline V gene, CDR1 is SGHTA and CDR2 is FQGNSA. The CDR3 DNA reads as TGTGCCAGCAGCTATCAAGGAGGGTCCCAAGAGACCCAGTACTTC. This sequence encodes CASSYQGGSQETQYF.

The V gene is TRBV2, the J gene TRBJ1-4; no clear D gene. The length of the CDR3 is 14 residues. V lost 2 bases and J lost 3, with 7 bases in between. Germline loops: CDR1 SNHLY, CDR2 FYNNEI. CDR3 nucleotide sequence: TGTGCCAGCAGTGAATCCGCGGCTAATGAAAAACTGTTTTTT. Protein: CASSESAANEKLFF. The variable domain in full, completed from reference TRBV2 and TRBJ1-4, reads EPEVTQTPSHQVTQMGQEVILRCVPISNHLYFYWYRQILGQKVEFLVSFYNNEISEKSEIFDDQFSVERPDGSNFTLKIRSTKLEDSAMYFCASSESAANEKLFFGSGTQLSVL.

The chain recombines TRBV10-3 with TRBJ2-7; D might be TRBD1 (6 bases). Germline assignment: CDR1 ENHRY and CDR2 SYGVKD. CDR3 length: 14 amino acids. Between the trimmed V and J ends, which lost 2 bases and 2 bases, there was a span of 10 bases. Written as DNA, the CDR3 is TGTGCCATCAGTGAGCATCGGGACACCTACGAGCAGTACTTC. Protein: CAISEHRDTYEQYF.

Only a few counts were recorded for this clonotype. The V gene is TRBV11-2, the J gene TRBJ1-1; TRBD1 matches at 9 bases. V gave up 4 bases and J gave up 5 bases; unmatched junction bases: 8. CDR3 length: 15 amino acids. Germline lookup yields CDR1 SGHAT and CDR2 FQNNGV. CDR3 nucleotides: TGTGCCAGCAGCTATCGTCGGACAGGGGAGACTGAAGCTTTCTTT. Translated: CASSYRRTGETEAFF. Variable domain in full (rest from reference TRBV11-2 and TRBJ1-1): EAGVAQSPRYKIIEKRQSVAFWCNPISGHATLYWYQQILGQGPKLLIQFQNNGVVDDSQLPKDRFSAERLKGVDSTLKIQPAKLEDSAVYLCASSYRRTGETEAFFGQGTRLTVV.

This sequence joins TRBV29-1 and TRBJ2-5, with 7 bases identical to TRBD1. This CDR3 spans 13 amino acids. CDR1 SQVTM and CDR2 ANQGSEA come from the germline V gene. V lost 4 bases, J lost 5 bases, and 7 bases stayed unmatched. The CDR3 DNA follows: TGCAGCGTTGGAGGGACAGCCGGGGAGACCCAGTACTTC. Amino acids: CSVGGTAGETQYF. Variable domain in full (rest from reference TRBV29-1 and TRBJ2-5): SAVISQKPSRDICQRGTSLTIQCQVDSQVTMMFWYRQQPGQSLTLIATANQGSEATYESGFVIDKFPISRPNLTFSTLTVSNMSPEDSSIYLCSVGGTAGETQYFGPGTRLLVL.

The rearrangement joins TRBV5-1 to TRBJ2-7, with D tentatively TRBD1 (6 bases). Germline V CDR1 and CDR2: SGHRS, YFSETQ. The ends were cut back, 3 bases at V and 2 bases at J, with 15 bases in the middle. This CDR3 is 15 amino acids long. CDR3 in amino acids: CASSWAGTLTYEQYF. The CDR3 nucleotides are TGCGCCAGCAGCTGGGCCGGGACACTTACCTACGAGCAGTACTTC.

This clonotype was recorded many times. This sequence joins TRBV29-1 and TRBJ1-2; 8 nucleotides align to TRBD1. Trimming at V came to 5 bases and at J to 0 bases, leaving 11 bases not matched to a gene. CDR1 and CDR2 from the germline V gene are SQVTM and ANQGSEA. The CDR3 loop spans 16 amino acids. CDR3 bases: TGCAGCGTTCTAGGGGCCTCGGACAGGGCTAACTATGGCTACACCTTC. Protein sequence: CSVLGASDRANYGYTF.

This sequence joins TRBV7-2 and TRBJ2-5; D is ambiguous. The germline V gene has CDR1 SGHTA and CDR2 FQGNSA. The V gene lost 4 bases and the J gene lost 2 bases, with 11 bases spanning the gap. The CDR3 extends over 14 amino acids. The CDR3 sequence is CASSWYRAQETQYF. The CDR3 DNA follows: TGTGCCAGCAGCTGGTACAGAGCTCAAGAGACCCAGTACTTC.

The V call is TRBV7-2, the J call TRBJ2-7; D not resolved. The CDR3 contains 17 residues. The germline V and J ends were trimmed by 1 base and 7 bases, with 23 bases remaining between them. Germline V CDR1 and CDR2: SGHTA, FQGNSA. The CDR3 here is CASSLGPEQWVRREQYF. The CDR3 bases are TGTGCCAGCAGCTTAGGACCCGAACAGTGGGTGAGGCGGGAGCAGTACTTC.

This clonotype showed up many times. The J gene is TRBJ1-5, the V gene TRBV10-2; D gene ambiguous. V was cut by 6 bases and J by 6 bases, with 15 bases left in between. In germline, CDR1 is WSHSY, CDR2 SAAADI. The CDR3 has 14 residues. The CDR3 loop is CASRSDTRGQPQHF. The DNA of the CDR3 is TGCGCCAGCAGATCCGACACACGGGGTCAGCCCCAGCATTTT.

This chain uses TRBV27 with TRBJ1-6, with 7 bases matching TRBD1. The V gene's germline CDR1 is MNHEY and CDR2 SMNVEV (reference sequence). Losses at the gene ends were 8 bases for V and 7 bases for J; bases not matched to a gene: 11. There are 15 residues in the CDR3. CDR3 in amino acids: CASGSLQGRNSPLHF. In nucleotides, the CDR3 is TGTGCCAGCGGTTCTTTACAGGGGAGGAATTCACCCCTCCACTTT.

In its sample, this clonotype was seen a few times. This chain joins TRBV4-2 and TRBJ2-1; 10 bases are a match to TRBD2. After removal of 1 base from V and 3 bases from J, the junction contained 3 bases not matched to a gene. The CDR3 spans 16 residues. The V gene's germline CDR1 is LGHNA and CDR2 YNFKEQ. The chain's CDR3 is CASSQASGGIYNEQFF. In DNA, the CDR3 is TGTGCCAGCAGCCAAGCTAGCGGGGGAATCTACAATGAGCAGTTCTTC.

The J gene is TRBJ1-1, the V gene TRBV20-1; the D gene is possibly TRBD1 (6 bases). Germline lookup yields CDR1 DFQATT and CDR2 SNEGSKA (reference sequence). This CDR3 is 13 amino acids long. Trimming removed 3 bases at V and 4 bases at J, with 12 bases between. The chain's CDR3 is CSASPTGTTEAFF. The CDR3 nucleotides are TGCAGTGCTAGTCCTACAGGGACCACTGAAGCTTTCTTT.

The table lists this clonotype with a few counts. The chain carries TRBV18 and TRBJ1-5, with D maybe TRBD1 (5 bases). Germline-derived CDR1 and CDR2 are KGHSH and LQKENI. The CDR3 is 15 amino acids. Between the trimmed V and J ends, which lost 2 bases and 1 base, there was a span of 9 bases. CDR3 DNA sequence: TGTGCCAGCTCACCATCACGGACAAGCAATCAGCCCCAGCATTTT. Protein: CASSPSRTSNQPQHF.

Details on this clonotype: Being one base from a much bigger clone, this may be a read error. This chain links TRBV20-1 with TRBJ1-2; the D gene is possibly TRBD1 (5 bases). The CDR3 has 16 amino acids. The germline gives CDR1 DFQATT, CDR2 SNEGSKA (reference sequence). CDR3 loop: CRARGTDPAYSYGYTF. CDR3 coding DNA: TGCAGAGCTAGAGGGACGGACCCGGCCTATAGCTATGGCTACACCTTC.

The gene calls are TRBV20-1 and TRBJ2-3; TRBD1 matches at 10 bases. The CDR3 contains 15 residues. Germline trimming cut 1 base from V and 4 bases from J; bases unmatched to any gene: 5. Looked up from germline, CDR1 is DFQATT and CDR2 is SNEGSKA (reference sequence). In nucleotides, the CDR3 is TGCAGTGCTAGAGTCCCTGGACAGGGGGCAGATACGCAGTATTTT. Its protein product is CSARVPGQGADTQYF.